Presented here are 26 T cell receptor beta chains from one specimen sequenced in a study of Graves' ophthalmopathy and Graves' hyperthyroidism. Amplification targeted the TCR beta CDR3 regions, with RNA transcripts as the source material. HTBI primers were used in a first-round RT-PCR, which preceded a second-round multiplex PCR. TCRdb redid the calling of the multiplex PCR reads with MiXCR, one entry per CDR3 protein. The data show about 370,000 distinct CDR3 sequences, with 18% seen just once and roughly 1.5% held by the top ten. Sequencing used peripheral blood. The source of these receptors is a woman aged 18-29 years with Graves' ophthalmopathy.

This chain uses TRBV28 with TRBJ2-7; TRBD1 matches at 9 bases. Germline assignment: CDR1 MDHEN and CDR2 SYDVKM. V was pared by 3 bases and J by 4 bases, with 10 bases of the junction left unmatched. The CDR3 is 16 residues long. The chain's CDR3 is CASSLGRDRAYYEQYF. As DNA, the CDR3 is TGTGCCAGCAGTTTGGGCAGGGACAGGGCCTATTACGAGCAGTACTTC.

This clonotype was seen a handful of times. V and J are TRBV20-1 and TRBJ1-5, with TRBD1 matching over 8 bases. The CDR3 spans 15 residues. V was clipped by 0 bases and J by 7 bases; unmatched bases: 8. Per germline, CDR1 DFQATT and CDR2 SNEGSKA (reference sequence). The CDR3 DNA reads TGCAGTGCTAGAGACAGAACAGGGGGGAACCAGCCCCAGCATTTT. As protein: CSARDRTGGNQPQHF.

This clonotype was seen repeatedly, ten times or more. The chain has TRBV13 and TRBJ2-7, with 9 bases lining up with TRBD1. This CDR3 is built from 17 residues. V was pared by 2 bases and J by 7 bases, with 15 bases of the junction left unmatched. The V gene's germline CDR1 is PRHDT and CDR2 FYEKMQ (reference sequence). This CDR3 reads CASSLWPGTGSSGEQYF. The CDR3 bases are TGTGCCAGCAGCTTATGGCCCGGGACAGGGTCTTCTGGGGAGCAGTACTTC.

The CDR3 region is CASSPGDSLYEQYF. As DNA, the CDR3 is TGTGCCAGCAGCCCAGGGGACAGTCTCTACGAGCAGTACTTC. This sequence joins TRBV11-2 and TRBJ2-7; TRBD1 aligns across 7 bases. There are 14 residues in the CDR3. The trim removed 5 bases at V and 3 bases at J, leaving 7 bases unmatched. Germline CDR1 reads SGHAT; CDR2 reads FQNNGV.

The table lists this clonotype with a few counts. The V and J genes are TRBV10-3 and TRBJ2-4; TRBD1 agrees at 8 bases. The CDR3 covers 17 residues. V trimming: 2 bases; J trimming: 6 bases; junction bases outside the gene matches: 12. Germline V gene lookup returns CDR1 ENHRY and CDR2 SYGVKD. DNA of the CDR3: TGTGCCATCAGTGAGAGGGTCGACCAGGGGGCGGGAAACATTCAGTACTTC. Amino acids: CAISERVDQGAGNIQYF.

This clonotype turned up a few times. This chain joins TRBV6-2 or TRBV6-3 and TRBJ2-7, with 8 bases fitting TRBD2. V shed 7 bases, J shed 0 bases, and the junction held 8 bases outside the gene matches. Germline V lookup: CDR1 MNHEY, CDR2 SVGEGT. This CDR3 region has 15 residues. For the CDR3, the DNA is TGTGCCAGCATATCAGCGGGGGCCTCCTCCTACGAGCAGTACTTC. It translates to CASISAGASSYEQYF.

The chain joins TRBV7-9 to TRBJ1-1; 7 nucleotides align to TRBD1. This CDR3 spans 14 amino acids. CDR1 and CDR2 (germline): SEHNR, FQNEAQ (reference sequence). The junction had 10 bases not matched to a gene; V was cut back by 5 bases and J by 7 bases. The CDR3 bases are TGTGCCAGCAGCCTTGGACAGGTGTTCGTTGAAGCTTTCTTT. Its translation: CASSLGQVFVEAFF.

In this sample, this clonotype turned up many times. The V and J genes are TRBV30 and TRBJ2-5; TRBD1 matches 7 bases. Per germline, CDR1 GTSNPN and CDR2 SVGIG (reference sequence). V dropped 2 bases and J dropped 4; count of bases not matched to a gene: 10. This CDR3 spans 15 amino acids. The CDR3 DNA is TGTGCCTGGAGTTACGGGACAGCCATTCGAGAGACCCAGTACTTC. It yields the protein CAWSYGTAIRETQYF.

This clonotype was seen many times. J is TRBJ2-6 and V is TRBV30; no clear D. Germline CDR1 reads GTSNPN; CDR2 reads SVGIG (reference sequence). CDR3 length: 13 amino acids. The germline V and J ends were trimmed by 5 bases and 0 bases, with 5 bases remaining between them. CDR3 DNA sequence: TGTGCCTGGGCCGGCTCTGGGGCCAACGTCCTGACTTTC. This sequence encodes CAWAGSGANVLTF.

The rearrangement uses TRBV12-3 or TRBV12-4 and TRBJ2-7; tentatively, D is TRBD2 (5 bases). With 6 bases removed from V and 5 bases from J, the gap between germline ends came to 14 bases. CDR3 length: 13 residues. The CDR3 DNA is TGTGCCAGCAGCGAGGACTCGAGGCACGAGCAGTACTTC. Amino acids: CASSEDSRHEQYF.

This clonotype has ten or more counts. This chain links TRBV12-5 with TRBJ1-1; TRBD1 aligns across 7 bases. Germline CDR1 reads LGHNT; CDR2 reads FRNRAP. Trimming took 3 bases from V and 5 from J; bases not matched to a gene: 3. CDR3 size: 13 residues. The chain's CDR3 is CASGFSGGTEAFF. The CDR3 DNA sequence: TGTGCTAGTGGTTTTTCAGGGGGGACTGAAGCTTTCTTT.

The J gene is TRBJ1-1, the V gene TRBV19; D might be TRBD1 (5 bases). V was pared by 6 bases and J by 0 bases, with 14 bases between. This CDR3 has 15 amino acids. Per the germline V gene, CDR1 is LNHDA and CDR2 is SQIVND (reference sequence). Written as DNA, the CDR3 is TGTGCCAGTAGACGACAGAATAACATGAACACTGAAGCTTTCTTT. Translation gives CASRRQNNMNTEAFF.

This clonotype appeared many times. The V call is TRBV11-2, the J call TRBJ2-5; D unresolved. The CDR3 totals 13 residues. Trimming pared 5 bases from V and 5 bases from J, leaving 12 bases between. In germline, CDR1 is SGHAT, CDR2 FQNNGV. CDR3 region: CASSPRVWETQYF. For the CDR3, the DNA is TGTGCCAGCAGCCCCCGGGTTTGGGAGACCCAGTACTTC.

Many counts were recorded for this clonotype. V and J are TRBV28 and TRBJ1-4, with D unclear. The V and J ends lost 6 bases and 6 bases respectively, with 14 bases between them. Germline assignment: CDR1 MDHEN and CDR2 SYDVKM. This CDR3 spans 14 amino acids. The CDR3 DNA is TGTGCCAGCAGAAATAACACGGACTATGAAAAACTGTTTTTT. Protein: CASRNNTDYEKLFF. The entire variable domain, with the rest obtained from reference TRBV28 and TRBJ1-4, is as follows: DVKVTQSSRYLVKRTGEKVFLECVQDMDHENMFWYRQDPGLGLRLIYFSYDVKMKEKGDIPEGYSVSREKKERFSLILESASTNQTSMYLCASRNNTDYEKLFFGSGTQLSVL.

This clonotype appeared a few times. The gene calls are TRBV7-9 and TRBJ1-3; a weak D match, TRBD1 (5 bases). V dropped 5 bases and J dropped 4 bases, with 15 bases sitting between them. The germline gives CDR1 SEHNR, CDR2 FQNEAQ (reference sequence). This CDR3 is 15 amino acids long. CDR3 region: CASSPSGTSGNTIYF. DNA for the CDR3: TGTGCCAGCAGCCCCTCCGGGACCTCCGGAAACACCATATATTTT. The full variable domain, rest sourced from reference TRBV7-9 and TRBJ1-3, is DTGVSQNPRHKITKRGQNVTFRCDPISEHNRLYWYRQTLGQGPEFLTYFQNEAQLEKSRLLSDRFSAERPKGSFSTLEIQRTEQGDSAMYLCASSPSGTSGNTIYFGEGSWLTVV.

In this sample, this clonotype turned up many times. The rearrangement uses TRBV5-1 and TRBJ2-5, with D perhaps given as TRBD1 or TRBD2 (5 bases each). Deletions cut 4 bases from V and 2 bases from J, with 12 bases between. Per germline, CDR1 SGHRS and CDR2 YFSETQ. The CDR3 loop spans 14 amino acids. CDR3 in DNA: TGCGCCAGCAGCCCCGGGACCCCTCAAGAGACCCAGTACTTC. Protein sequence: CASSPGTPQETQYF. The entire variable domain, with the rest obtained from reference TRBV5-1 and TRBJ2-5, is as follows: KAGVTQTPRYLIKTRGQQVTLSCSPISGHRSVSWYQQTPGQGLQFLFEYFSETQRNKGNFPGRFSGRQFSNSRSEMNVSTLELGDSALYLCASSPGTPQETQYFGPGTRLLVL.

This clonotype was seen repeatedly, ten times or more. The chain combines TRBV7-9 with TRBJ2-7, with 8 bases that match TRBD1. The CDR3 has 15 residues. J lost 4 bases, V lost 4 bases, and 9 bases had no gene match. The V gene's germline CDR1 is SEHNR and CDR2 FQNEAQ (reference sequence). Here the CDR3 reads CASSSVGQGVYEQYF. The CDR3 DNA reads TGTGCCAGCAGCTCCGTCGGACAGGGCGTATACGAGCAGTACTTC.

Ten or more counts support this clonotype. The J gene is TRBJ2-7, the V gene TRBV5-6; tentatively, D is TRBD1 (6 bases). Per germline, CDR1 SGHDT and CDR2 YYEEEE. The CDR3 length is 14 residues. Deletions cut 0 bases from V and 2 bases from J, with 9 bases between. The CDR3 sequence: CASSLGDTTYEQYF. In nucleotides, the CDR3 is TGTGCCAGCAGCTTGGGGGACACTACCTACGAGCAGTACTTC.

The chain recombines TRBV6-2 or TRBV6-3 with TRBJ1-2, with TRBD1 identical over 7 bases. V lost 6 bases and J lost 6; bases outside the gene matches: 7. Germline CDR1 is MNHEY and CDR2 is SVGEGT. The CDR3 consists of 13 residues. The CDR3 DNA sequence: TGTGCCAGCAGGACCGGGGGACAGAATGGCTACACCTTC. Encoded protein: CASRTGGQNGYTF.

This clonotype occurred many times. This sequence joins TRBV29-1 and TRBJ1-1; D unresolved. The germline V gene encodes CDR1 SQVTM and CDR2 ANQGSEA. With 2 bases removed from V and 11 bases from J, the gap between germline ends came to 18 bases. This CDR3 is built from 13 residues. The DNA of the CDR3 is TGCAGCGTTGAAAAATCGTACACCAGAGGGGCTTTCTTT. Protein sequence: CSVEKSYTRGAFF.

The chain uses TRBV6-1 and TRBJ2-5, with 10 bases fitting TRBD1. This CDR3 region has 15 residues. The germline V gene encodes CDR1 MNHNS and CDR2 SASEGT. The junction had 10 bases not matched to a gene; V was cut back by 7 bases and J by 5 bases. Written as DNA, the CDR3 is TGTGCCAGCACCTCACCGGGACAGGGGTCGGAGACCCAGTACTTC. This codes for CASTSPGQGSETQYF.

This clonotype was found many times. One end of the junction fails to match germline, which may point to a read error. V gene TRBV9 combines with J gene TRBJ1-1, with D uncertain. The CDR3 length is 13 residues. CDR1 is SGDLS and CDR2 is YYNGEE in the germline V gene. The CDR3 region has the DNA TGTGCCAGCAGCGGGGAAATGAACACTGAAGCCTTCTTT. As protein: CASSGEMNTEAFF.

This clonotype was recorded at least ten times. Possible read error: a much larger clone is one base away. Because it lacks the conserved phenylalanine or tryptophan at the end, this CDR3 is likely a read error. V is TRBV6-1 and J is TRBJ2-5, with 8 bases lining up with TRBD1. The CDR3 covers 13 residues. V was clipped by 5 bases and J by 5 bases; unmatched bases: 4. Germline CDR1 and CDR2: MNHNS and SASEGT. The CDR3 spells CASSRTGWETQYL. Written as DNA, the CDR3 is TGTGCCAGCAGTAGGACAGGGTGGGAGACCCAGTACCTC.

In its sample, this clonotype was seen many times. The CDR3 DNA is TGTGCCAGCAGCTCCCAGCAGGGGGTAGTAGGCGGGGAGCTGTTTTTT. This translates into CASSSQQGVVGGELFF. The chain recombines TRBV7-8 with TRBJ2-2, with 7 bases lining up with TRBD1. The germline CDR1 and CDR2 sequences are SGHVS and FQNEAQ. After removal of 4 bases from V and 7 bases from J, the junction contained 12 bases not matched to a gene. CDR3 length equals 16 residues.

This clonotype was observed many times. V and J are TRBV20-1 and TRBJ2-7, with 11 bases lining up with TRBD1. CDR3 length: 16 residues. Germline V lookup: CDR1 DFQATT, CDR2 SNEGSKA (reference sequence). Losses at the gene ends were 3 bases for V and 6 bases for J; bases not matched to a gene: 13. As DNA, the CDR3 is TGCAGTGCTAGTGTCCTTCCGGGACAGGGGGTGAGCGAGCAGTACTTC. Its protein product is CSASVLPGQGVSEQYF.

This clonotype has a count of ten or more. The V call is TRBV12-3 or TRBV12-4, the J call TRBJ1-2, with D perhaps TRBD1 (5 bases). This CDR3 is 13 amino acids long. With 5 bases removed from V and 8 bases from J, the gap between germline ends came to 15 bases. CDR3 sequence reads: CASSILGGGGYTF. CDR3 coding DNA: TGTGCCAGCAGTATCCTCGGCGGGGGGGGCTACACCTTC.